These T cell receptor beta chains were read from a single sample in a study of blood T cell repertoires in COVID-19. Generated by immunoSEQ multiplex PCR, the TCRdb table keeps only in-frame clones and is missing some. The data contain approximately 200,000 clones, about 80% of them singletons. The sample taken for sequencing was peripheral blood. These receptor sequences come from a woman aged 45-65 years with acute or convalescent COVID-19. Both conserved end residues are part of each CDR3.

CASSLATDRGGSPLHF	16	TRBV5-1
CASAFPAGNYGYTF	14	TRBV28
CASSLQGDSYNEQFF	15	TRBV7-2
CASSGTALSPLHF	13	TRBV19
CASSFGSYEQYF	12	TRBV3-1/TRBV3-2
CASSSYPTGKNEKLFF	16	TRBV28
CASSSIQSSGANVLTF	16	TRBV5-1
CASRPTQGVSYEQYF	15	TRBV28
CASSSTPNTEAFF	13	TRBV7-8
CASSLDSGVRTDTQYF	16	TRBV13
CASSFPGIDEQFF	13	TRBV27
CASSQGTGEGETQYF	15	TRBV3-1/TRBV3-2
CASSPLAGASTDTQYF	16	TRBV3-1/TRBV3-2
CASSLAGQGATGELFF	16	TRBV7-2
CASSQDGLAGGPKNIQYF	18	TRBV3-1/TRBV3-2
CASTILGGGNQPQHF	15	TRBV19
CASSPSEAFF	10	TRBV2
CASSPGTGELFF	12	TRBV7-9
CASSLDRVDIQYF	13	TRBV12-3/TRBV12-4
CASKAGREKLFF	12	TRBV28
CASSVGGTTWGTEAFF	16	TRBV9
CASSSQRTGGINIQYF	16	TRBV5-4
CATPAGVDTGELFF	14	TRBV28
CASSEAGLKSTDTQYF	16	TRBV6-1
CASSKTGTSGGSQETQYF	18	TRBV19
CASSDRTAYEQYF	13	TRBV6-1
CASGEGVSGNTIYF	14	TRBV6-5
CASSGARESPLHF	13	TRBV19
CASSLGLDTQYF	12	TRBV28
CASSSRNSGNEKLFF	15	TRBV19
CASSQEVQGNQPQHF	15	TRBV4-1
CASSSNSWAAPDTQYF	16	TRBV28
CASSPRSNQPQHF	13	TRBV6-5
CASSVDQTSGSGYEQYF	17	TRBV9
CASSLWDRANTGELFF	16	TRBV5-1
CASRPTTGMETQYF	14	TRBV28
CASSTGQGRGSPLHF	15	TRBV28
CASRTAAFQETQYF	14	TRBV28
CASNVGTGMRRAFF	14	TRBV27